The sequence of this T cell receptor (beta chain) was determined in a study of blood T cell repertoires in COVID-19. Overall study: From T cells, B-cell-depleted T cells, or PBMCs came the material, which was cDNA or gDNA.

Germline V lookup: CDR1 SGHVS, CDR2 FQNEAQ. The CDR3 spans 16 residues. V lost 3 bases and J 3 bases, leaving 18 bases between the germline ends. Participants reported their clinical history, and cohort assignment relied on those reports. In the original analysis: Quantification of nucleated cells was approximated via reference gene primer amplification. TCRdb keeps only in-frame clones here, not all; method: immunoSEQ multiplex PCR. Clone size and V and J calls were adopted from that table, with D and trimming inferred from the DNA. The sample shows roughly 220,000 clones, around 90% of them seen only once.

Sequenced: PBMCs or T cells enriched from blood (not recorded which). The TCR was taken from a woman between 45 and 65 years old with acute COVID-19. V and J are TRBV7-8 and TRBJ2-7; the D gene is possibly TRBD2 (6 bases). The CDR3 loop is CASSLGTGLLNYEQYF. Here the CDR3 DNA reads TGTGCCAGCAGCTTGGGTACGGGACTCCTAAACTACGAGCAGTACTTC.